This section outlines one T cell receptor (beta chain) sequence together with its context. The antigen is not known. Amplification of TCR beta used genomic DNA extracted from peripheral blood. Multiplex touch-down PCR with TRB-A/B primers amplified rearranged V-D-J TRB sequences. TCRdb re-analysed the multiplex PCR reads in MiXCR, keeping a single row per CDR3 protein. The table lists about 12,000 distinct CDR3 sequences, 31% of them singletons. V gave up 6 bases and J gave up 4 bases, with 18 bases separating them. The length of the CDR3 is 15 residues. Germline V lookup: CDR1 MNHNS, CDR2 SASEGT. The sample belongs to a study of T cell repertoires in aging, cancer and after chemotherapy. Study findings and constraints: The repertoire data cannot show anything about immunological memory following chemotherapy. Compared with age-matched healthy donors, untreated hematological or solid cancer patients showed higher blood TCR clonality. In each cancer cohort, median generation probability increased across chemotherapy, suggesting thymic output rebounded.

The V and J genes are TRBV6-1 and TRBJ1-1; TRBD1 is a possible D gene (5 bases). The source of this sequence is a human donor in good health. The donor label of this sample is uncertain. What was sequenced was blood. CDR3 loop: CASRELGARSTEAFF. CDR3 bases: TGTGCCAGCAGAGAATTAGGGGCGCGGAGCACTGAAGCTTTCTTT.